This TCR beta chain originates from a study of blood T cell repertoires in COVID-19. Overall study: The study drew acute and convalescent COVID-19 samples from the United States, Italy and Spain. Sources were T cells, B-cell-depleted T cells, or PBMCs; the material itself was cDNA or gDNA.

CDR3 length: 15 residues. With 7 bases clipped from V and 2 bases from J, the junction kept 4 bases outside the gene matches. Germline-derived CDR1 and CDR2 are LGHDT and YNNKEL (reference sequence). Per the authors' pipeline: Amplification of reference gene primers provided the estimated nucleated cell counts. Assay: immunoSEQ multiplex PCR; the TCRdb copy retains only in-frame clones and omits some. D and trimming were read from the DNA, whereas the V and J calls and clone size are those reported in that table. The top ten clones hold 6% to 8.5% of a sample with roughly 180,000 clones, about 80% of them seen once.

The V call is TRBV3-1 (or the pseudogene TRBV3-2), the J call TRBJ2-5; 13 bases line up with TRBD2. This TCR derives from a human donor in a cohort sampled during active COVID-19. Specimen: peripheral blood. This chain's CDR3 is CASTRGLAGQETQYF. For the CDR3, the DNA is TGTGCCAGCACCCGGGGACTAGCGGGACAAGAGACCCAGTACTTC.